These T cell receptor beta chains were read from a single sample in a study of T-cell memory formation after mild COVID-19. TCRdb re-called the 5' RACE reads with MiXCR, one entry per CDR3 protein. This repertoire shows about 110,000 distinct CDR3 sequences, 15% to 20% found once; its top ten account for around 5.1%. The sequenced sample consisted of PBMCs or a T cell subset sorted from them (not recorded which). All receptors come from a man aged 18 to 30 who had mild COVID-19 (a few samples of this study predate the infection). Cell type and time point are not known. Each CDR3 is given with its conserved first and last residue. The D gene is left open where the match is weak. The size field is filled for only some rows; it gives once, few, many or a size class.

CDR3 protein: CASSHFGGGGNAFF; CDR3 DNA: TGTGCCAGCAGTCACTTTGGAGGAGGCGGGAACGCTTTCTTT; V gene: TRBV3-1; clone size: NA; D gene: NA; J gene: TRBJ1-1
CDR3 protein: CASSPGSQETQYF; CDR3 DNA: TGCGCCAGCAGCCCGGGGTCCCAAGAGACCCAGTACTTC; V gene: TRBV18; clone size: medium-sized; D gene: NA; J gene: TRBJ2-5
CDR3 protein: CASSPRERNTGELFF; CDR3 DNA: TGCGCCAGCAGTCCTAGGGAGAGGAACACCGGGGAGCTGTTTTTT; V gene: TRBV5-1; clone size: few; D gene: NA; J gene: TRBJ2-2
CDR3 protein: CASSLGQGINQPQHF; CDR3 DNA: TGTGCCAGCAGCTTGGGACAGGGGATCAATCAGCCCCAGCATTTT; V gene: TRBV7-8; clone size: NA; D gene: TRBD1; J gene: TRBJ1-5
CDR3 protein: CASSQGTGANVLTF; CDR3 DNA: TGCGCCAGCAGCCAAGGGACTGGGGCCAACGTCCTGACTTTC; V gene: TRBV4-3; clone size: few; D gene: NA; J gene: TRBJ2-6
CDR3 protein: CASSLTAGGLPDTQYF; CDR3 DNA: TGTGCCAGCAGCTTGACCGCGGGGGGGCTCCCAGATACGCAGTATTTT; V gene: TRBV5-5; clone size: few; D gene: TRBD2; J gene: TRBJ2-3
CDR3 protein: CASSRTSGGARDTQYF; CDR3 DNA: TGTGCCAGCAGCCGAACTAGCGGGGGGGCCAGAGATACGCAGTATTTT; V gene: TRBV7-3; clone size: few; D gene: TRBD2; J gene: TRBJ2-3
CDR3 protein: CASSTQGARDEKLFF; CDR3 DNA: TGCGCCAGCAGCACTCAGGGGGCGAGGGATGAAAAACTGTTTTTT; V gene: TRBV5-1; clone size: once; D gene: TRBD1; J gene: TRBJ1-4
CDR3 protein: CSLRDVWYQETQYF; CDR3 DNA: TGCAGCCTTCGGGACGTTTGGTACCAAGAGACCCAGTACTTC; V gene: TRBV29-1; clone size: NA; D gene: NA; J gene: TRBJ2-5
CDR3 protein: CSAQDGSNTEAFF; CDR3 DNA: TGCAGTGCCCAGGACGGTTCGAACACTGAAGCTTTCTTT; V gene: TRBV20-1; clone size: few; D gene: NA; J gene: TRBJ1-1
CDR3 protein: CASSLAELQETQYF; CDR3 DNA: TGTGCCAGCAGCTTGGCCGAACTCCAAGAGACCCAGTACTTC; V gene: TRBV5-5; clone size: few; D gene: NA; J gene: TRBJ2-5
CDR3 protein: CASSQVTEAFF; CDR3 DNA: TGTGCCAGCAGCCAAGTCACTGAAGCTTTCTTT; V gene: TRBV3-1; clone size: few; D gene: NA; J gene: TRBJ1-1
CDR3 protein: CASSRMGAETQYF; CDR3 DNA: TGTGCCAGCAGTCGTATGGGGGCAGAGACCCAGTACTTC; V gene: TRBV25-1; clone size: NA; D gene: NA; J gene: TRBJ2-5
CDR3 protein: CSVGLAGAFTDTQYF; CDR3 DNA: TGCAGCGTTGGCCTAGCGGGGGCCTTCACAGATACGCAGTATTTT; V gene: TRBV29-1; clone size: few; D gene: TRBD2; J gene: TRBJ2-3
CDR3 protein: CATRGTGGNTEAFF; CDR3 DNA: TGTGCCACCAGGGGCACCGGGGGGAACACTGAAGCTTTCTTT; V gene: TRBV24-1; clone size: NA; D gene: NA; J gene: TRBJ1-1
CDR3 protein: CASGQGIDTQYF; CDR3 DNA: TGCGCCAGCGGACAGGGTATCGATACGCAGTATTTT; V gene: TRBV4-1; clone size: NA; D gene: TRBD1; J gene: TRBJ2-3
CDR3 protein: CASTQGKGYTF; CDR3 DNA: TGTGCCAGCACCCAGGGAAAGGGCTACACCTTC; V gene: TRBV6-5; clone size: NA; D gene: NA; J gene: TRBJ1-2
CDR3 protein: CASSQDLADYQPQHF; CDR3 DNA: TGCGCCAGCAGCCAAGATCTTGCGGATTATCAGCCCCAGCATTTT; V gene: TRBV4-1; clone size: NA; D gene: NA; J gene: TRBJ1-5
CDR3 protein: CASRMTGTGVDGYTF; CDR3 DNA: TGCGCCAGCAGAATGACTGGGACCGGGGTCGATGGCTACACCTTC; V gene: TRBV5-1; clone size: NA; D gene: NA; J gene: TRBJ1-2
CDR3 protein: CASSFQGLETQYF; CDR3 DNA: TGTGCCAGCAGTTTCCAGGGATTAGAGACCCAGTACTTC; V gene: TRBV12-3/TRBV12-4; clone size: NA; D gene: NA; J gene: TRBJ2-5
CDR3 protein: CASSLGAAGAYGYTF; CDR3 DNA: TGTGCCAGCAGCTTAGGTGCGGCAGGAGCTTATGGCTACACCTTC; V gene: TRBV7-9; clone size: NA; D gene: NA; J gene: TRBJ1-2
CDR3 protein: CASSPIEGYTF; CDR3 DNA: TGTGCCAGCAGCCCCATCGAGGGCTACACCTTC; V gene: TRBV7-8; clone size: NA; D gene: NA; J gene: TRBJ1-2
CDR3 protein: CASSREGPPGETQYF; CDR3 DNA: TGTGCCAGCAGTCGGGAGGGGCCACCTGGGGAGACCCAGTACTTC; V gene: TRBV11-2; clone size: NA; D gene: TRBD2; J gene: TRBJ2-5
CDR3 protein: CSAREATLAKNIQYF; CDR3 DNA: TGCAGTGCTAGAGAAGCTACCTTAGCCAAAAACATTCAGTACTTC; V gene: TRBV20-1; clone size: many; D gene: NA; J gene: TRBJ2-4
CDR3 protein: CASSDRTDQETQYF; CDR3 DNA: TGTGCCAGCAGTGACCGGACGGACCAAGAGACCCAGTACTTC; V gene: TRBV2; clone size: NA; D gene: NA; J gene: TRBJ2-5
CDR3 protein: CSAHLAGGREQYF; CDR3 DNA: TGCAGTGCCCATCTAGCGGGGGGACGAGAGCAGTACTTC; V gene: TRBV20-1; clone size: NA; D gene: TRBD2; J gene: TRBJ2-7
CDR3 protein: CASSGSGPGRLNTEAFF; CDR3 DNA: TGTGCCAGCAGCGGTTCTGGACCGGGCCGCCTGAACACTGAAGCTTTCTTT; V gene: TRBV5-5; clone size: NA; D gene: NA; J gene: TRBJ1-1
CDR3 protein: CASARQGQETQYF; CDR3 DNA: TGCGCCAGCGCCCGACAGGGGCAAGAGACCCAGTACTTC; V gene: TRBV5-1; clone size: many; D gene: TRBD1; J gene: TRBJ2-5
CDR3 protein: CASSQEVGISGNTIYF; CDR3 DNA: TGTGCCAGCAGCCAAGAGGTGGGGATCTCTGGAAACACCATATATTTT; V gene: TRBV4-2; clone size: NA; D gene: NA; J gene: TRBJ1-3
CDR3 protein: CASSLTGGQPQHF; CDR3 DNA: TGTGCCAGCAGTTTGACAGGGGGCCAGCCCCAGCATTTT; V gene: TRBV28; clone size: NA; D gene: TRBD1; J gene: TRBJ1-5
CDR3 protein: CASSFTAFFYGYTF; CDR3 DNA: TGTGCCAGCAGTTTCACCGCTTTCTTCTATGGCTACACCTTC; V gene: TRBV12-3/TRBV12-4; clone size: NA; D gene: NA; J gene: TRBJ1-2
CDR3 protein: CASSYSERGYTF; CDR3 DNA: TGTGCCAGCAGCTACTCCGAACGGGGCTACACCTTC; V gene: TRBV5-5; clone size: NA; D gene: NA; J gene: TRBJ1-2
CDR3 protein: CAISASLGTQYF; CDR3 DNA: TGTGCCATCTCAGCCTCTCTAGGGACCCAGTACTTC; V gene: TRBV10-3; clone size: NA; D gene: NA; J gene: TRBJ2-5